One and the same sample provided the 21 T cell receptor beta chains below, sequenced in a study of cytomegalovirus exposure and HLA in healthy donors (TCRdb year 2017). Libraries came from the immunoSEQ multiplex PCR assay. The multiplex PCR relied on a mix of 60 forward primers for TCR Vbeta segments and 13 reverse primers for TCR Jbeta segments. TCRdb took this table from immuneACCESS and kept in-frame rearrangements with V and J called. Such tables lack part of the clones; where checked against another copy, unresolved V genes explain under half of the gap, and the rest is unexplained. A total of 200,000 or so clones appear in this sample, 76% of them only once. Of the sample, approximately 0.6% is held by the ten largest clones. Material for sequencing was PBMCs. Source of these receptors: a man younger than 30 in good health and CMV-seronegative.

The chain is built from TRBV5-6 and TRBJ1-5; D is perhaps TRBD1 (5 bases). CDR3 length: 13 residues. CDR1 and CDR2 (germline): SGHDT, YYEEEE. Between the trimmed V and J ends, which lost 1 base and 7 bases, there was a span of 9 bases. The CDR3 loop reads CASSLYGGQPQHF. The CDR3 nucleotides read TGTGCCAGCAGCTTGTACGGGGGGCAGCCCCAGCATTTT. The full variable domain, completed using reference TRBV5-6 and TRBJ1-5, is DAGVTQSPTHLIKTRGQQVTLRCSPKSGHDTVSWYQQALGQGPQFIFQYYEEEERQRGNFPDRFSGHQFPNYSSELNVNALLLGDSALYLCASSLYGGQPQHFGDGTRLSIL.

As concerns this clone: Other DNA sequences in the sample encode the same CDR3. This chain connects TRBV11-3 to TRBJ2-1; 11 bases match TRBD2. After removal of 4 bases from V and 3 bases from J, the junction contained 2 bases not matched to a gene. CDR1 is SGHNT, CDR2 YENEEA, per germline. This CDR3 contains 15 residues. CDR3 sequence (DNA): TGTGCCAGCAGCTCAGGGACTAGCGGCTACAATGAGCAGTTCTTC. This encodes CASSSGTSGYNEQFF.

The chain joins TRBV6-6 to TRBJ2-7; 9 nucleotides match TRBD2. Germline trimming cut 2 bases from V and 3 bases from J; bases unmatched to any gene: 5. The CDR3 contains 15 residues. Germline-derived CDR1 and CDR2 are MNHNY and SVGAGI (reference sequence). The CDR3 protein is CASSYDSGSVYEQYF. In DNA form, the CDR3 reads TGTGCCAGCAGTTACGATAGCGGGAGTGTCTACGAGCAGTACTTC.

This clone was recorded only once. This chain connects TRBV27 to TRBJ2-2; no firm D call. The V end lost 2 bases, the J end lost 8 bases, and 9 bases lay between the germline ends. The CDR3 extends over 13 amino acids. Germline V CDR1 and CDR2: MNHEY, SMNVEV (reference sequence). CDR3 protein: CASSLVLRGELFF. CDR3 sequence (DNA): TGTGCCAGCAGTTTAGTACTACGGGGGGAGCTGTTTTTT.

The chain couples TRBV13 to TRBJ2-1, with TRBD2 matching over 11 bases. J lost 4 bases, V lost 3 bases, and 8 bases had no gene match. This CDR3 is built from 17 residues. CDR1 is PRHDT and CDR2 is FYEKMQ in the germline V gene (reference sequence). CDR3 region: CASSFKKTSGAYNEQFF. In DNA, the CDR3 is TGTGCCAGCAGCTTCAAGAAGACTAGCGGGGCATACAATGAGCAGTTCTTC.

The chain recombines TRBV5-4 with TRBJ1-1, with unresolved D. Germline lookup yields CDR1 SGHNT and CDR2 YYREEE (reference sequence). V dropped 0 bases and J dropped 2 bases, with 11 bases sitting between them. The CDR3 is 15 amino acids. The CDR3 loop is CASSLAEGGNTEAFF. DNA of the CDR3: TGTGCCAGCAGCTTGGCCGAGGGCGGAAACACTGAAGCTTTCTTT.

This clone was seen a single time. This rearrangement joins TRBV6-1 to TRBJ1-1; 8 bases fit TRBD1. The J segment lost 1 base and the V segment lost 4 bases, leaving 8 bases of the junction unmatched. Germline-derived CDR1 and CDR2 are MNHNS and SASEGT. The CDR3 totals 16 residues. The CDR3 sequence: CASSVKDRVENTEAFF. For the CDR3, the DNA is TGTGCCAGCAGTGTGAAGGACAGGGTGGAGAACACTGAAGCTTTCTTT.

The chain has TRBV6-1 and TRBJ2-5, with TRBD1 identical over 7 bases. The end of the DNA fits TRBJ2-7 better, so the J call may be wrong. The CDR3 loop spans 12 amino acids. Germline V gene lookup returns CDR1 MNHNS and CDR2 SASEGT. The CDR3 sequence: CATYRGGNEQYF. CDR3 sequence (DNA): TGTGCCACCTACAGGGGTGGCAACGAGCAGTACTTC.

Concerning this clone: The sample contains more than one DNA sequence encoding this CDR3. The rearrangement joins TRBV9 to TRBJ1-1, with TRBD1 matching 7 bases. The CDR3 is 14 residues long. Germline values: CDR1 SGDLS, CDR2 YYNGEE. After removal of 2 bases from V and 1 base from J, the junction contained 2 bases not matched to a gene. The CDR3 protein is CASSVRDRNTEAFF. In DNA form, the CDR3 reads TGTGCCAGCAGCGTCCGGGACAGGAACACTGAAGCTTTCTTT.

The genes are TRBV15 and TRBJ2-1; TRBD2 is a possible D gene (6 bases). The CDR3 covers 14 residues. Trimming left V 5 bases short and J 5 bases short, with 13 bases between. Germline CDR1 and CDR2: LNHNV and YYDKDF (reference sequence). In nucleotides, the CDR3 is TGTGCCACCAGCGCGCGGAGGGCCAACAATGAGCAGTTCTTC. Its translation is CATSARRANNEQFF.

Worth noting for this clone: At one end, the junction sequence differs from germline, possibly due to a read error. The chain carries TRBV7-7 and TRBJ2-5; 9 bases line up with TRBD1. The CDR3 extends over 14 amino acids. Germline lookup yields CDR1 SSHAT and CDR2 FNYEAQ (reference sequence). The CDR3 protein is CASSWGQGVETQYF. The CDR3, as DNA: TGTGCTAGCAGCTGGGGACAGGGTGTCGAGACCCAGTACTTC.

Written as DNA, the CDR3 is TGCGCCAGCAGCTTGCCCCCGACAGACGAGCAGTACTTC. The encoded protein is CASSLPPTDEQYF. The rearrangement joins TRBV5-1 to TRBJ2-5; tentatively, D is TRBD1 (5 bases). The end of the DNA fits TRBJ2-7 better, so the J call may be wrong. CDR1 SGHRS and CDR2 YFSETQ come from the germline V gene. The CDR3 consists of 13 residues.

The V call is TRBV7-9, the J call TRBJ2-3, with a possible D match to TRBD2 (5 bases). CDR1 is SEHNR, CDR2 FQNEAQ, per germline (reference sequence). The CDR3 contains 15 residues. V dropped 2 bases and J dropped 5 bases, with 14 bases sitting between them. In DNA form, the CDR3 reads TGTGCCAGCAGCTTACGGGGAGCCCTCGTAGATACGCAGTATTTT. Translation: CASSLRGALVDTQYF.

This clone showed up just once. The J gene is TRBJ1-1, the V gene TRBV27; D might be TRBD1 (5 bases). Germline V gene sequence: CDR1 MNHEY, CDR2 SMNVEV (reference sequence). V was pared by 3 bases and J by 5 bases, with 13 bases between. The CDR3 runs to 14 residues. The CDR3 coding sequence is TGTGCCAGCAGTTTTAGGGGAGGTTGGACTGAAGCTTTCTTT. This gives the protein CASSFRGGWTEAFF.

This clone was recorded once. The gene calls are TRBV9 and TRBJ1-2, with 10 bases identical to TRBD1. Trimming cost V 4 bases and J 4 bases; bases outside gene matches: 7. There are 15 residues in the CDR3. Per germline, CDR1 SGDLS and CDR2 YYNGEE. The CDR3 is CASSLGDRGIYGYTF. The CDR3 DNA reads TGTGCCAGCAGCCTAGGGGACAGGGGTATCTATGGCTACACCTTC. The full variable domain, its missing parts supplied by reference TRBV9 and TRBJ1-2, is DSGVTQTPKHLITATGQRVTLRCSPRSGDLSVYWYQQSLDQGLQFLIQYYNGEERAKGNILERFSAQQFPDLHSELNLSSLELGDSALYFCASSLGDRGIYGYTFGSGTRLTVV.

Concerning this clone: Mismatch with germline at one junction end may stem from a read error. The chain joins TRBV11-1 to TRBJ2-7; 9 bases line up with TRBD1. CDR3 size: 16 residues. CDR1 and CDR2 (germline): SGHAT, FQDESV (reference sequence). This chain's CDR3 is CASSFTGTGTSNEQYF. The CDR3 bases are TGTGCCAGCAGCTTCACCGGGACAGGGACCTCCAACGAGCAGTACTTC. The whole variable domain, remainder taken from reference TRBV11-1 and TRBJ2-7, is EAEVAQSPRYKITEKSQAVAFWCDPISGHATLYWYRQILGQGPELLVQFQDESVVDDSQLPKDRFSAERLKGVDSTLKIQPAELGDSAMYLCASSFTGTGTSNEQYFGPGTRLTVT.

As DNA, the CDR3 is TGTGCCAGCAGCCCAGGGGGCAGATCCTACGAGCAGTACTTC. Its protein is CASSPGGRSYEQYF. The chain combines TRBV7-8 with TRBJ2-7; TRBD1 matches at 8 bases. After removal of 5 bases from V and 1 base from J, the junction contained 4 bases not matched to a gene. This CDR3 spans 14 amino acids. Germline CDR1 SGHVS, CDR2 FQNEAQ.

This chain uses TRBV11-2 with TRBJ2-7; TRBD2 matches at 10 bases. This CDR3 region has 15 residues. The ends lost 2 bases at V and 4 bases at J; junction bases unmatched: 5. The V gene's germline CDR1 is SGHAT and CDR2 FQNNGV. The DNA for the CDR3 is TGTGCCAGCAGCTTAACTAGCGGGACCCTTTACGAGCAGTACTTC. It codes for CASSLTSGTLYEQYF.

The chain links TRBV5-4 to TRBJ1-1, with 10 bases lining up with TRBD1. Germline V gene sequence: CDR1 SGHNT, CDR2 YYREEE (reference sequence). V trimming: 2 bases; J trimming: 3 bases; junction bases outside the gene matches: 1. The CDR3 consists of 14 residues. The DNA for the CDR3 is TGTGCCAGCAGCTTAGGGACAGGGGACACTGAAGCTTTCTTT. Its translation: CASSLGTGDTEAFF.

J is TRBJ1-2 and V is TRBV28; D perhaps matches TRBD1 (5 bases). The CDR3 is 15 amino acids. Trimming removed 6 bases from V and 8 bases from J, with 22 bases in between. Germline-derived CDR1 and CDR2 are MDHEN and SYDVKM. The CDR3 here is CASSLGGGGSGGYTF. CDR3 bases: TGTGCCAGCAGCCTTGGGGGAGGTGGGTCCGGAGGCTACACCTTC.

There are a few counts of this clone. J is TRBJ1-2 and V is TRBV5-8; D perhaps matches TRBD1 (5 bases). The CDR3 is 17 residues long. V was shortened by 4 bases and J by 3 bases, with 22 bases between the two germline ends. CDR1 and CDR2 from the germline V gene are SGHTS and YDEGEE. The CDR3 is CASSIALRGLWDYGYTF. The CDR3 coding sequence is TGTGCCAGCAGCATCGCCCTAAGGGGATTGTGGGACTATGGCTACACCTTC.